The clone carrying this T cell receptor (beta chain) was seen only a few times. Antigen unknown. The sample comes from a study of cytomegalovirus exposure and HLA in healthy donors. Across the study: An early release of data contained about 85 million unique TCRs, which came from HLA-typed donors.

60 Vbeta and 13 Jbeta primers were used in PCR. Profiled with immunoSEQ multiplex PCR; TCRdb holds only in-frame clones, not every one. The data contain over 75,000 clones, roughly 9.4% of them seen just once; the ten biggest clones take up 5.1%. General study points: The availability of immune exposure information extended only to CMV serostatus. The study flagged roughly 150 TCR beta chains as cytomegalovirus-associated.

Germline V CDR1 and CDR2: SGHTA, FQGNSA. The CDR3 consists of 13 residues. V was pared by 5 bases and J by 6 bases, with 12 bases between. This receptor was obtained from a man over 45 in good health and CMV-seropositive. This sequence joins TRBV7-2 and TRBJ2-3; D may be TRBD1 (6 bases). The sample consisted of PBMCs. The CDR3 coding sequence is TGTGCCAGCAGCCTGGATCAGGGGGATACGCAGTATTTT. Residues: CASSLDQGDTQYF.